This T cell receptor beta chain was observed in a study of blood T cell repertoires in COVID-19. The method was immunoSEQ multiplex PCR; TCRdb's version includes in-frame clones alone and lacks a portion of them. The data contain 150,000 to 200,000 clones, about 87% of them singletons. The CDR3 loop spans 13 amino acids. V lost 5 bases, J lost 0 bases, and 7 bases lay in between. From germline, CDR1 is MNHEY and CDR2 SVGAGI. The chain recombines TRBV6-5 with TRBJ1-1, with TRBD1 as a possible D gene (5 bases). The specimen sequenced was peripheral blood. The TCR comes from a man aged 60-69 years with acute or convalescent COVID-19. This chain's CDR3 is CASSPRVNTEAFF. The CDR3 nucleotides read TGTGCCAGCAGTCCCAGGGTGAACACTGAAGCTTTCTTT.